The 18 T cell receptor beta chains given below trace back to one sample, sequenced in a study of T cells in Graves' hyperthyroidism and ophthalmopathy. TCR beta CDR3 region amplification was performed from RNA transcripts. Researchers ran a first-round RT-PCR on the TCR CDR3 using the HTBI primer set. Each CDR3 protein gets one entry after TCRdb re-called the multiplex PCR reads with MiXCR. Among hundreds of thousands of distinct CDR3 sequences listed, roughly 13% were seen once. The material sequenced was blood. The source is a woman under 30 with Graves' hyperthyroidism.

This clonotype was seen many times. The chain uses TRBV7-9 and TRBJ1-2; the D is unclear. Germline V gene sequence: CDR1 SEHNR, CDR2 FQNEAQ (reference sequence). The ends were cut back, 5 bases at V and 5 bases at J, with 15 bases in the middle. The CDR3 has 14 residues. Here the CDR3 DNA reads TGTGCCAGCAGCCCCCTAATTGAGGATTATGGCTACACCTTC. Protein sequence: CASSPLIEDYGYTF. The full variable domain, in which reference TRBV7-9 and TRBJ1-2 provide the parts outside the CDR3, is DTGVSQNPRHKITKRGQNVTFRCDPISEHNRLYWYRQTLGQGPEFLTYFQNEAQLEKSRLLSDRFSAERPKGSFSTLEIQRTEQGDSAMYLCASSPLIEDYGYTFGSGTRLTVV.

The table lists this clonotype with a few counts. V usage is TRBV10-3 and J usage is TRBJ2-7; tentative D call: TRBD1 (6 bases). CDR3 length: 13 amino acids. Trimming cost V 10 bases and J 7 bases, with 20 bases left between them. From germline, CDR1 is ENHRY and CDR2 SYGVKD. The CDR3 bases are TGTGCCAGCAGGGACATTCCGGAGAGAGAGCAGTACTTC. Residues: CASRDIPEREQYF.

A few counts support this clonotype. This chain uses TRBV25-1 with TRBJ2-6, with 7 bases matching TRBD2. Germline V lookup: CDR1 MGHDK, CDR2 SYGVNS. The CDR3 is 19 amino acids. Trimming took 1 base from V and 0 from J; bases not matched to a gene: 9. This chain's CDR3 is CASSEWEGLHLSGANVLTF. The DNA for the CDR3 is TGTGCCAGCAGTGAATGGGAGGGACTGCACCTCTCTGGGGCCAACGTCCTGACTTTC.

This clonotype has a count of ten or more. V and J are TRBV20-1 and TRBJ2-1, with a tentative D call TRBD1 (5 bases). The CDR3 length is 15 residues. V was cut by 2 bases and J by 6 bases, with 17 bases left in between. Germline V gene data show CDR1 as DFQATT and CDR2 as SNEGSKA (reference sequence). The CDR3 DNA sequence: TGCAGTGCTAGATCCGCGAGGACATCTCGCAATGAGCAGTTCTTC. As protein: CSARSARTSRNEQFF.

This clonotype came up many times. The chain recombines TRBV30 with TRBJ1-1; D not certain. Trimming took 0 bases from V and 4 from J, leaving 6 bases between them. The CDR3 consists of 12 residues. Germline-derived CDR1 and CDR2 are GTSNPN and SVGIG (reference sequence). The CDR3 sequence is CAWSVGPTEAFF. CDR3 bases: TGTGCCTGGAGTGTAGGGCCCACTGAAGCTTTCTTT.

Ten or more counts support this clonotype. This sequence joins TRBV12-3 or TRBV12-4 and TRBJ2-7; 7 positions match TRBD1. J was trimmed by 5 bases and V by 6 bases; bases with no gene match: 10. This CDR3 region has 14 residues. Here the CDR3 reads CASSLPGTVNEQYF. The CDR3 DNA sequence: TGTGCCAGCAGCCTACCCGGGACAGTGAACGAGCAGTACTTC.

This clonotype was counted only a few times. The gene calls are TRBV2 and TRBJ2-1, with D maybe TRBD1 (6 bases). V lost 9 bases to trimming and J lost 10 bases, with 13 bases between them. The CDR3 sequence is 11 residues long. Germline values: CDR1 SNHLY, CDR2 FYNNEI. CDR3 nucleotide sequence: TGTGCCAGATCAGGGGAAGGAGAGCAGTTCTTC. This encodes CARSGEGEQFF. Supplemented by reference TRBV2 and TRBJ2-1, the full variable domain reads EPEVTQTPSHQVTQMGQEVILRCVPISNHLYFYWYRQILGQKVEFLVSFYNNEISEKSEIFDDQFSVERPDGSNFTLKIRSTKLEDSAMYFCARSGEGEQFFGPGTRLTVL.

This clonotype has a count of ten or more. V usage is TRBV20-1 and J usage is TRBJ2-7; D might be TRBD2 (6 bases). This CDR3 comprises 15 residues. The V end was cut by 5 bases, the J end by 5 bases, with 22 bases between. Germline CDR1 reads DFQATT; CDR2 reads SNEGSKA (reference sequence). The CDR3 loop reads CSAQAGTRVGDEQYF. The CDR3 DNA reads TGCAGTGCTCAGGCCGGGACTCGTGTTGGGGACGAGCAGTACTTC.

This clonotype came up many times. As DNA, the CDR3 is TGTGCCAGCAGCCTGTCATTGGCAGGGATACCCTACAATGAGCAGTTCTTC. This encodes CASSLSLAGIPYNEQFF. This chain links TRBV13 with TRBJ2-1, with D tentatively TRBD1 (5 bases). The V gene's germline CDR1 is PRHDT and CDR2 FYEKMQ (reference sequence). This CDR3 contains 17 residues. Trimming shortened V by 5 bases and J by 2 bases, and 19 bases separated the two germline ends.

This clonotype was observed many times. The chain carries TRBV27 and TRBJ1-5, with TRBD1 as a possible D gene (6 bases). The V end was cut by 1 base, the J end by 2 bases, with 12 bases between. CDR1 is MNHEY, CDR2 SMNVEV, per germline (reference sequence). The CDR3 covers 16 residues. Here the CDR3 DNA reads TGTGCCAGCAGTTTATACCCAGGGGTGGGCAATCAGCCCCAGCATTTT. Its protein is CASSLYPGVGNQPQHF.

About this clonotype itself: A junction end diverges from the germline sequence, so it may reflect a read error. The chain combines TRBV7-7 with TRBJ2-3; 8 nucleotides line up with TRBD2. The CDR3 consists of 15 residues. Germline lookup yields CDR1 SSHAT and CDR2 FNYEAQ (reference sequence). CDR3 protein: CASSPDGGALDTQYF. CDR3 DNA sequence: TGTGCTAGCAGCCCGGACGGGGGGGCGTTAGATACGCAGTATTTT.

The sample holds many counts of this clonotype. The chain joins TRBV2 to TRBJ2-1; D not resolved. Germline V CDR1 and CDR2: SNHLY, FYNNEI. V was clipped by 10 bases and J by 2 bases, with 15 bases between them. The CDR3 consists of 14 residues. CDR3 nucleotide sequence: TGTGCCACAAGAGGTGGGAACCCCTACAATGAGCAGTTCTTC. It codes for CATRGGNPYNEQFF. The whole variable domain, filled in from reference TRBV2 and TRBJ2-1, reads EPEVTQTPSHQVTQMGQEVILRCVPISNHLYFYWYRQILGQKVEFLVSFYNNEISEKSEIFDDQFSVERPDGSNFTLKIRSTKLEDSAMYFCATRGGNPYNEQFFGPGTRLTVL.

This clonotype was seen only a few times. The CDR3 loop is CAISDRKTGRETQYF. As DNA, the CDR3 is TGTGCCATCAGTGACAGAAAAACAGGGAGAGAGACCCAGTACTTC. The chain is built from TRBV10-3 and TRBJ2-5, with D perhaps matching TRBD1 (6 bases). Germline V lookup: CDR1 ENHRY, CDR2 SYGVKD. The CDR3 spans 15 residues. V was shortened by 3 bases and J by 4 bases, with 15 bases between the two germline ends.

This clonotype has ten or more counts. This chain uses TRBV6-1 with TRBJ1-1, with 9 nucleotides matching TRBD1. With 6 bases clipped from V and 5 bases from J, the junction kept 7 bases outside the gene matches. The V gene's germline CDR1 is MNHNS and CDR2 SASEGT. The CDR3 runs to 14 residues. The CDR3 DNA follows: TGTGCCAGCAGGGACAGGGGTCGTTCAACTGAAGCTTTCTTT. This encodes CASRDRGRSTEAFF.

This clonotype has ten or more counts. V and J are TRBV6-1 and TRBJ1-2, with no clear D. CDR1 is MNHNS, CDR2 SASEGT, per germline. The CDR3 is 13 amino acids. V lost 2 bases and J lost 8, with 12 bases in between. The chain's CDR3 is CASSEPGFGGYTF. CDR3 in DNA: TGTGCCAGCAGTGAACCCGGTTTCGGCGGCTACACCTTC.

This clonotype occurred many times. The chain links TRBV7-9 to TRBJ2-7; tentatively, D is TRBD1 or TRBD2 (6 bases each). Trimming cost V 7 bases and J 6 bases, with 16 bases left between them. Germline V CDR1 and CDR2: SEHNR, FQNEAQ (reference sequence). This CDR3 has 13 amino acids. CDR3 amino acids: CASMFSGDSEQYF. CDR3 coding DNA: TGTGCCAGCATGTTTTCAGGGGACTCCGAGCAGTACTTC.

The rearrangement links TRBV18 to TRBJ2-7; D tentatively fits TRBD1 or TRBD2 (7 bases each). CDR1 and CDR2 (germline): KGHSH, LQKENI. The V and J ends lost 5 bases and 3 bases respectively, with 17 bases between them. The CDR3 has 15 amino acids. The CDR3 is CASSGSGTANYEQYF. Written as DNA, the CDR3 is TGTGCCAGCTCAGGAAGCGGGACAGCTAACTACGAGCAGTACTTC.

This clonotype has at least ten counts. V usage is TRBV10-3 and J usage is TRBJ1-1; D might be TRBD1 (6 bases). CDR3 length equals 13 residues. Per the germline V gene, CDR1 is ENHRY and CDR2 is SYGVKD. Trimming removed 7 bases from V and 1 base from J, with 10 bases in between. CDR3 sequence: CAINRGGNTEAFF. The CDR3 DNA reads TGTGCCATCAATCGAGGGGGGAACACTGAAGCTTTCTTT.